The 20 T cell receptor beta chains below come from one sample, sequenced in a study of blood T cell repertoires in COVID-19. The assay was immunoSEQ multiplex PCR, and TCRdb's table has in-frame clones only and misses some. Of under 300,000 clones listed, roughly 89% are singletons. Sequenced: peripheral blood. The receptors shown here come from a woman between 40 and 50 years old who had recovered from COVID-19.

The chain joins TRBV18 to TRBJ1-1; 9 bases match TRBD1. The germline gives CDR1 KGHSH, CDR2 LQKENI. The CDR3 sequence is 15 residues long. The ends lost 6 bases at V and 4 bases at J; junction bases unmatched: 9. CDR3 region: CASSRDRAAGTEAFF. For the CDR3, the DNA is TGTGCCAGCTCCCGGGACAGGGCGGCAGGCACTGAAGCTTTCTTT.

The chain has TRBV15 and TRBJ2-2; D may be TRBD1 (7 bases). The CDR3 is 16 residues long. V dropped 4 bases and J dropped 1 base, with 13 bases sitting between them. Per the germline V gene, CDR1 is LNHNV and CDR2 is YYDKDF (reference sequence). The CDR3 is CATSTGGTGNTGELFF. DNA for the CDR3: TGTGCCACCAGCACAGGGGGGACGGGGAACACCGGGGAGCTGTTTTTT.

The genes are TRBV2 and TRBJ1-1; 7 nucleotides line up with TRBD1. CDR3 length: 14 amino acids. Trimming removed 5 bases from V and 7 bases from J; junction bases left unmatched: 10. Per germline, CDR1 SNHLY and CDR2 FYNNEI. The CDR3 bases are TGTGCCAGCAGTTCTTTTTCGGGACAGCTTGAAGCTTTCTTT. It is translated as CASSSFSGQLEAFF.

DNA for the CDR3: TGCGCCAGCAGCCAGCTATCCTTACTCGGTCACTACGAGCAGTACTTC. It yields the protein CASSQLSLLGHYEQYF. The chain combines TRBV4-1 with TRBJ2-7, with D unresolved. The V and J ends lost 3 bases and 3 bases respectively, with 18 bases between them. The CDR3 has 16 amino acids. Germline loops: CDR1 MGHRA, CDR2 YSYEKL.

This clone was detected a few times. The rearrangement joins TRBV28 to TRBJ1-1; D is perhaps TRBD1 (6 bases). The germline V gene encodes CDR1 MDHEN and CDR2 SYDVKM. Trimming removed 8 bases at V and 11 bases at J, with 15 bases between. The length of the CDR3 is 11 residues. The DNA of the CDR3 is TGTGCCAGCCTCGACAGGTACAACGCTTTCTTT. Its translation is CASLDRYNAFF.

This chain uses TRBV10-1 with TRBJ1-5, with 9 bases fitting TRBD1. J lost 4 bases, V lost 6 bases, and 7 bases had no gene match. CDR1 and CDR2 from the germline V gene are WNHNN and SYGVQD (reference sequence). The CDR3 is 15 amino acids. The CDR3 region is CASRAEDRGNQPQHF. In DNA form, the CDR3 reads TGCGCCAGCAGGGCCGAGGACAGGGGTAATCAGCCCCAGCATTTT.

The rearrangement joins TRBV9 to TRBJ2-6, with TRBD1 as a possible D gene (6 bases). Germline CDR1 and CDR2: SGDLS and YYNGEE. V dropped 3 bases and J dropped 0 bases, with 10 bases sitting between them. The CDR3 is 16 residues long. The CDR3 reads CASSAQGGSGANVLTF. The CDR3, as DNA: TGTGCCAGCAGCGCGCAAGGGGGCTCTGGGGCCAACGTCCTGACTTTC.

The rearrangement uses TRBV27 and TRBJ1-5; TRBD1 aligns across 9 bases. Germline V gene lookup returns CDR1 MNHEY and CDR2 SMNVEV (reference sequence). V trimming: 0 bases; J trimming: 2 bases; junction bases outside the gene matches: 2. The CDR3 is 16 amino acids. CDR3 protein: CASSLSWTGGNQPQHF. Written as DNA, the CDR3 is TGTGCCAGCAGTTTATCCTGGACAGGGGGCAATCAGCCCCAGCATTTT.

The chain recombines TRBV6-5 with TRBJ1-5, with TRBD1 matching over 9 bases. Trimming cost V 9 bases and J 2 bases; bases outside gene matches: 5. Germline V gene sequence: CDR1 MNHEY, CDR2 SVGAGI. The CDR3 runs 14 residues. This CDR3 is CASRWDRGNQPQHF. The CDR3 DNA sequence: TGTGCCAGTCGGTGGGACAGGGGCAATCAGCCCCAGCATTTT.

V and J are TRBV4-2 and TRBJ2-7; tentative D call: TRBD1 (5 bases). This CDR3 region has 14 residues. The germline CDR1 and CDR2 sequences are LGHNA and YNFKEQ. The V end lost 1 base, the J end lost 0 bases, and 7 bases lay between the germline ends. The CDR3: CASSQGQGSYEQYF. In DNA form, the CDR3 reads TGTGCCAGCAGCCAAGGGCAGGGCTCCTACGAGCAGTACTTC.

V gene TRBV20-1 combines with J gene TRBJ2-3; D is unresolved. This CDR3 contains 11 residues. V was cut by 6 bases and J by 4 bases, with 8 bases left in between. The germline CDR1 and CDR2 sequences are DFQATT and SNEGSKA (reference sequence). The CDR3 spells CSATRSDTQYF. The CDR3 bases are TGCAGTGCAACCAGGTCAGATACGCAGTATTTT.

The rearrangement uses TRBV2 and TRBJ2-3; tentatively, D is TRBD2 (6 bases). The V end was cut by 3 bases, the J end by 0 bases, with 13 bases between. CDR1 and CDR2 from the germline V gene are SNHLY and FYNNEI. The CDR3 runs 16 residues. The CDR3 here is CASSDRGFTSTDTQYF. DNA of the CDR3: TGTGCCAGCAGTGACCGGGGGTTCACTAGCACAGATACGCAGTATTTT.

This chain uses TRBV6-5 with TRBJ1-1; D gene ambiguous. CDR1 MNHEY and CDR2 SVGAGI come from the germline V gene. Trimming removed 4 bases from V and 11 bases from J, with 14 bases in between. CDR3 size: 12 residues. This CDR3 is CASSSNTQRAFF. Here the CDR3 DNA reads TGTGCCAGCAGTTCGAACACCCAGCGGGCTTTCTTT.

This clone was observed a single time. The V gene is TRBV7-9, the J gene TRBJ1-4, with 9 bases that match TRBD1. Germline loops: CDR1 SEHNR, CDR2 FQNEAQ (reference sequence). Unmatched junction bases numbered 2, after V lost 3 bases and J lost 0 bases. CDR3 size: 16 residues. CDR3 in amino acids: CASSLDRGTTNEKLFF. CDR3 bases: TGTGCCAGCAGCTTGGACAGGGGAACAACTAATGAAAAACTGTTTTTT. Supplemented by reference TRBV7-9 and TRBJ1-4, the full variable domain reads DTGVSQNPRHKITKRGQNVTFRCDPISEHNRLYWYRQTLGQGPEFLTYFQNEAQLEKSRLLSDRFSAERPKGSFSTLEIQRTEQGDSAMYLCASSLDRGTTNEKLFFGSGTQLSVL.

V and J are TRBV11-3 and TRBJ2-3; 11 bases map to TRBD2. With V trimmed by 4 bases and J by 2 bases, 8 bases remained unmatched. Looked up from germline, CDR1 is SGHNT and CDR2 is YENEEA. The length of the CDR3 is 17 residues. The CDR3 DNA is TGTGCCAGCAGCTCGTCCGGGACTAGCGGTCCCACAGATACGCAGTATTTT. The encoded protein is CASSSSGTSGPTDTQYF.

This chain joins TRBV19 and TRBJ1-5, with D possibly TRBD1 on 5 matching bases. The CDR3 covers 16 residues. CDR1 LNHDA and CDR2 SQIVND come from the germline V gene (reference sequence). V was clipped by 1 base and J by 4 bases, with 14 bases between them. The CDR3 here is CASSIAARVKNQPQHF. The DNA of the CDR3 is TGTGCCAGTAGTATAGCGGCCAGGGTAAAGAATCAGCCCCAGCATTTT.

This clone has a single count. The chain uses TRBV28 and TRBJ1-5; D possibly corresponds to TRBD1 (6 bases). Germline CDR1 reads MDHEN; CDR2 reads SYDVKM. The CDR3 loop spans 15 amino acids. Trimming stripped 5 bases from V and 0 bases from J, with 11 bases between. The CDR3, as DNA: TGTGCCAGCAGTCGACAGGCCCATAGCAATCAGCCCCAGCATTTT. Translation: CASSRQAHSNQPQHF.

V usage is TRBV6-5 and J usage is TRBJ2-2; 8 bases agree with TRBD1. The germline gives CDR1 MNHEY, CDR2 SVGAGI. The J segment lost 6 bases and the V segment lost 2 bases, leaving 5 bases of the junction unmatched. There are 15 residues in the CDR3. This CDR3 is CASSYRNRGSGELFF. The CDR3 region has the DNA TGTGCCAGCAGTTACCGTAACAGGGGGTCCGGGGAGCTGTTTTTT.

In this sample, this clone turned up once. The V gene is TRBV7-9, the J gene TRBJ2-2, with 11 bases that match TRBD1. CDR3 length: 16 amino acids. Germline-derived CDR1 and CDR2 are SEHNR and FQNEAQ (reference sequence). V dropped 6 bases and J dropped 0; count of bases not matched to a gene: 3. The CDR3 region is CASRGQGGSNTGELFF. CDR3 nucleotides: TGTGCCAGCAGGGGACAGGGGGGTTCGAACACCGGGGAGCTGTTTTTT. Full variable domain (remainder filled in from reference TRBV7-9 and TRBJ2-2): DTGVSQNPRHKITKRGQNVTFRCDPISEHNRLYWYRQTLGQGPEFLTYFQNEAQLEKSRLLSDRFSAERPKGSFSTLEIQRTEQGDSAMYLCASRGQGGSNTGELFFGEGSRLTVL.

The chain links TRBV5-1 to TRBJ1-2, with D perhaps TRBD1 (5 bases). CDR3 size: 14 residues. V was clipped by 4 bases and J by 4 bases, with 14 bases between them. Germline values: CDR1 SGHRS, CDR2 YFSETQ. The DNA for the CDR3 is TGCGCCAGCAGCAGCGGGACTCAGGGCTATGGCTACACCTTC. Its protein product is CASSSGTQGYGYTF. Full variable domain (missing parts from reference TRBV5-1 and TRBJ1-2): KAGVTQTPRYLIKTRGQQVTLSCSPISGHRSVSWYQQTPGQGLQFLFEYFSETQRNKGNFPGRFSGRQFSNSRSEMNVSTLELGDSALYLCASSSGTQGYGYTFGSGTRLTVV.